The rows below give T cell receptor beta chains drawn from one sample of a study of T-cell reconstitution after alpha-beta-depleted transplantation in children. Each CDR3 protein is one row after TCRdb ran MiXCR on the PCR reads. Of just under 250,000 distinct CDR3 sequences in the sample, about 25% were seen once. Specimen: PBMCs, collected before TCRalphabeta/CD19-depleted stem cell transplant. These receptors were taken from a girl aged 2 to 10 with Fanconi anemia, due to receive a stem cell transplant. The CDR3 runs from the conserved cysteine through the conserved F or W. The D gene is left open where the match is weak. Clone size is shown for a subset of rows, as once, few, many or a class of expanded clone.

NA once TRBJ2-1 TRBV5-1 TGCGCCAGCAGCTTTGTAACCCAGGGGGGTCCCTACAATGAGCAGTTCTTC CASSFVTQGGPYNEQFF
NA many TRBJ2-5 TRBV12-3/TRBV12-4 TGTGCCAGCAGTTTATTTGGTGGGATGCAAGAGACCCAGTACTTC CASSLFGGMQETQYF
NA NA TRBJ2-4 TRBV7-2 TGTGCCAGCAGCCCGATGGAGGGGGCGACGGCCAAAAACATTCAGTACTTC CASSPMEGATAKNIQYF
TRBD1 many TRBJ1-4 TRBV29-1 TGCAGCGTTTGGACAGGGTTGGATGAAAAACTGTTTTTT CSVWTGLDEKLFF
NA many TRBJ1-4 TRBV24-1 TGTGCCACCAGTGATTCCTCCAGGGGAGGTAATGAAAAACTGTTTTTT CATSDSSRGGNEKLFF
NA NA TRBJ1-3 TRBV6-5 TGTGCCAGCAGTTACTCCGGGTTTGGAAACACCATATATTTT CASSYSGFGNTIYF
NA many TRBJ2-7 TRBV28 TGTGCCAGCAGCTTTGGGACCGCCGGGGAGCAGTACTTC CASSFGTAGEQYF
NA many TRBJ1-1 TRBV3-1 TGTGCCAGCAGCCGGTCTGCTGCCCCCAGGAAGAGCACTGAAGCTTTCTTT CASSRSAAPRKSTEAFF
NA many TRBJ2-1 TRBV29-1 TGCAGCGTGTGGGCTCCCGAGACTAGTAGTCGACCCCACAATGAGCAGTTCTTC CSVWAPETSSRPHNEQFF
NA NA TRBJ2-6 TRBV5-6 TGTGCCAGCAGCTTATCCAGGTTCGCCAACGTCCTGACTTTC CASSLSRFANVLTF
TRBD2 few TRBJ2-1 TRBV6-1 TGTGCCAGCAGCCCTACCGGGACTAGGGCCTACAATGAGCAGTTCTTC CASSPTGTRAYNEQFF
NA many TRBJ2-4 TRBV27 TGTGCCAGCAGTCCAGAGGGACTAGCCAAAAACATTCAGTACTTC CASSPEGLAKNIQYF
NA many TRBJ1-1 TRBV6-5 TGTGCCAGCTTTACAGGGTTCATGAACACTGAAGCTTTCTTT CASFTGFMNTEAFF
TRBD2 NA TRBJ2-7 TRBV7-3 TGTGCCAGCAGCTTCAGAGGCGGGGGCTACGAGCAGTACTTC CASSFRGGGYEQYF
TRBD1 NA TRBJ1-1 TRBV25-1 TGTGCCAGCAGTTTTCCCTCCCCCCCGGGACAGGGACTCCGGGGAACTGAAGCTTTCTTT CASSFPSPPGQGLRGTEAFF
NA once TRBJ2-5 TRBV6-4 TGTGCCAGCAGTGACACAGGGTGTCAAGAGACCCAGTACTTC CASSDTGCQETQYF
TRBD2 many TRBJ2-3 TRBV2 TGTGCCAGCAGTTTGGAACTAGCGGGGCCGAGCACAGATACGCAGTATTTT CASSLELAGPSTDTQYF
NA few TRBJ2-1 TRBV6-5 TGTGCCAGCAGTTACTCGAACTACTACAATGAGCAGTTCTTC CASSYSNYYNEQFF
NA many TRBJ1-5 TRBV20-1 TGCAGTGCTAGAGTTGATAGGGAAGGCAATCAGCCCCAGCATTTT CSARVDREGNQPQHF
NA NA TRBJ2-7 TRBV7-9 TGTGCCAGCAGCACCAGCCAGGGGTTGGAGTACTACGAGCAGTACTTC CASSTSQGLEYYEQYF
NA NA TRBJ2-3 TRBV6-5 TGTGCCAGCAGTTACTCGACGAGCGGCACAGATACGCAGTATTTT CASSYSTSGTDTQYF
NA NA TRBJ2-3 TRBV20-1 TGCAGTGCTTTCGAAACCGGGAGCACAGATACGCAGTATTTT CSAFETGSTDTQYF
NA once TRBJ2-3 TRBV6-5 TGTGCCAGCAGTTACTCGCCAAGAAGCACAGATACGCAGTATTTT CASSYSPRSTDTQYF
NA NA TRBJ2-1 TRBV6-1 TGTGCCAGCAGGGTCCTCGGATACAATGAGCAGTTCTTC CASRVLGYNEQFF
NA many TRBJ2-4 TRBV29-1 TGCAGCGTTGAGCGGTTAAACATTCAGTACTTC CSVERLNIQYF
TRBD2 many TRBJ2-7 TRBV7-2 TGTGCCAGCAGCTCGACTAGCGGGCCCTACGAGCAGTACTTC CASSSTSGPYEQYF
NA NA TRBJ2-3 TRBV12-3/TRBV12-4 TGTGCCAGCAGTCCGCGGCCTCCTCGGACAGATACGCAGTATTTT CASSPRPPRTDTQYF
NA NA TRBJ1-2 TRBV29-1 TGCAGCGTTGACAGGGTGAGCTATGGCTACACCTTC CSVDRVSYGYTF
NA NA TRBJ2-7 TRBV20-1 TGCAGTGCTAGAGACAGGGTTTTTTCTTACGAGCAGTACTTC CSARDRVFSYEQYF
NA NA TRBJ2-7 TRBV7-9 TGTGCCAGCAGCTTAAAATCAGGGTCCCTCTACGAGCAGTACTTC CASSLKSGSLYEQYF
NA NA TRBJ2-1 TRBV7-9 TGTGCCAGCAGCTTAGTACAGCCTTTATACAATGAGCAGTTCTTC CASSLVQPLYNEQFF
NA NA TRBJ2-7 TRBV9 TGTGCCAGCAGCTCCGATTGGGCGGCCTACGAGCAGTACTTC CASSSDWAAYEQYF
NA many TRBJ2-1 TRBV20-1 TGCAGTGCTAAGGAAGGGAACTACAATGAGCAGTTCTTC CSAKEGNYNEQFF
NA NA TRBJ2-7 TRBV29-1 TGCAGCGTAGGCATAGGAGTAGTCCTCCTAGTCTACGAGCAGTACTTC CSVGIGVVLLVYEQYF
NA few TRBJ1-2 TRBV5-1 TGCGCCAGCAGCTTCGGGACCGCCTATGGCTACACCTTC CASSFGTAYGYTF
NA NA TRBJ1-4 TRBV28 TGTGCCAGCAGTTTAGGTACGGGTAATGAAAAACTGTTTTTT CASSLGTGNEKLFF
TRBD2 NA TRBJ2-3 TRBV5-5 TGTGCCAGCAGCTCCTCAGGACTAGCCCGCACAGATACGCAGTATTTT CASSSSGLARTDTQYF
NA NA TRBJ2-1 TRBV5-1 TGCGCCAGCAGCTCTACACCACATGAGCAGTTCTTC CASSSTPHEQFF
NA NA TRBJ2-5 TRBV15 TGTGCCACCAGCAGAGTTCGTGGAGAGACCCAGTACTTC CATSRVRGETQYF
NA many TRBJ2-7 TRBV5-1 TGCGCCAGCAGCTTGGCTGTGACTCCAAACTCCTACGAGCAGTACTTC CASSLAVTPNSYEQYF
TRBD2 many TRBJ2-1 TRBV29-1 TGCAGCGTGGGCGTTGGGCGCGGGAGCTCCTACAATGAGCAGTTCTTC CSVGVGRGSSYNEQFF
TRBD2 few TRBJ2-7 TRBV29-1 TGCAGCGTTGAATCTTACGGACTAGCGGGAGGGCCGGAAAGTCTTTACGAGCAGTACTTC CSVESYGLAGGPESLYEQYF
TRBD1 NA TRBJ2-7 TRBV2 TGTGCCAGCAGTGAAGAATCGACAGGGTTGAATACCGAGCAGTACTTC CASSEESTGLNTEQYF
NA many TRBJ2-2 TRBV12-3/TRBV12-4 TGTGCCAGCAGTTTCACTAGCTACGGGGAGCTGTTTTTT CASSFTSYGELFF
TRBD1 many TRBJ2-7 TRBV29-1 TGCAGCGTCATAACCGGGACAGGGAACTACGAGCAGTACTTC CSVITGTGNYEQYF